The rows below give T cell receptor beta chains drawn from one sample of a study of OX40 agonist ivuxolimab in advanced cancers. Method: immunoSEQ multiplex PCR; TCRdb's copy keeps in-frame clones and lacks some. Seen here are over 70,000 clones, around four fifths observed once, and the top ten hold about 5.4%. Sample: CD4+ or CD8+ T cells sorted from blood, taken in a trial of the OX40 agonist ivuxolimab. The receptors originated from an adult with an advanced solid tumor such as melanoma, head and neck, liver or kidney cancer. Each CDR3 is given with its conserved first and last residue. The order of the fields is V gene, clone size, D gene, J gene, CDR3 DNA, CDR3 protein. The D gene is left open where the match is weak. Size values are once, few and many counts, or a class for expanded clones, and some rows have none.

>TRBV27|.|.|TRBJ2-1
TGTGCCAGCAGTCCGGTCGGGGGCGAGAGGTTCCATGAGCAGTTCTTC
CASSPVGGERFHEQFF
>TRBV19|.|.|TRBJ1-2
TGTGCCAGTAGTATAGATCTGAGTGGCTACACCTTC
CASSIDLSGYTF
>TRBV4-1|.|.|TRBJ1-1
TGCGCCAGCAGCCCCCCATCCACTGAAGCTTTCTTT
CASSPPSTEAFF
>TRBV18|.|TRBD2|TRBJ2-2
TGTGCCAGCTCACCGGGACTAAAGAACACCGGGGAGCTGTTTTTT
CASSPGLKNTGELFF
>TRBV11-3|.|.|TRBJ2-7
TGTGCCAGCACCCTGGCAAGCAGCTCCTACGAGCAGTACTTC
CASTLASSSYEQYF
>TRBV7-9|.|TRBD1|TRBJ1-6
TGTGCCAGCAGCCCATGGACAGGGGCGGCCTTTCAACCACCCCTCCACTTT
CASSPWTGAAFQPPLHF
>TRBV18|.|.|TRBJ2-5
TGTGCCAGCTCACAACAGGGCCCCAGGGGAGAGACCCAGTACTTC
CASSQQGPRGETQYF
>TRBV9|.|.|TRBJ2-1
TGTGCCAGCAGCTATACGGACCTATACAATGAGCAGTTCTTC
CASSYTDLYNEQFF
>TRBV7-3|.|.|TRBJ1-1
TGTGCCAGCAGCCGTACCGGGGGCGCGGGGATCACTGAAGCTTTCTTT
CASSRTGGAGITEAFF
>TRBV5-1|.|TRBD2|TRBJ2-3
TGCGCCAGCAGCATCGGACTAGCGGGGTCGGCAGATACGCAGTATTTT
CASSIGLAGSADTQYF
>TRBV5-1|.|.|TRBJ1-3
TGCGCCAGCAGCTTGGAGGGGTTTGACTCTGGAAACACCATATATTTT
CASSLEGFDSGNTIYF
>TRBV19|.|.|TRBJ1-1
TGTGCCAGTAGTATTAGGGAGGGAGGCGCTTTCTTT
CASSIREGGAFF
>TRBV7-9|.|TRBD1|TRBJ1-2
TGTGCCAGCAGCTTAGCGGGGACACAGGGGGGATATGGCTACACCTTC
CASSLAGTQGGYGYTF
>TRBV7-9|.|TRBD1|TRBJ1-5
TGTGCCAGCAGCGAGACAGGGGCCCCTGGTCAGCCCCAGCATTTT
CASSETGAPGQPQHF
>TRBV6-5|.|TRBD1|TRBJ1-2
TGTGCCACTTCGGGACAGGGTAATAGGGGCTACACCTTC
CATSGQGNRGYTF
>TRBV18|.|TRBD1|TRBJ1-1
TGTGCCAGCTCACCTCGCACAACAGGGGGATGGGGCACTGAAGCTTTCTTT
CASSPRTTGGWGTEAFF
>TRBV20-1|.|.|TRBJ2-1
TGCAGTGCGTTAGAGTTTGAGCAGTTCTTC
CSALEFEQFF
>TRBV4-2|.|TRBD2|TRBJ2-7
TGTGCCAGCAGCCACTTAAGCGGGGGCGGGAACTTCTACGAGCAGTACTTC
CASSHLSGGGNFYEQYF
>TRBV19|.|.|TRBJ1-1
TGTGCCAGTAGTAGGGAAGGGATATCGACTGAAGCTTTCTTT
CASSREGISTEAFF
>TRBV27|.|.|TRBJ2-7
TGTGCCAGCAGTTTAAGGATAATCGGGGGCTACGAGCAGTACTTC
CASSLRIIGGYEQYF
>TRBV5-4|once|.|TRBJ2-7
TGTGCCAGCAGGGACGGGACGGGCGGCTCCTACGAGCAGTACTTC
CASRDGTGGSYEQYF
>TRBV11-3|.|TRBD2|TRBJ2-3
TGTGCCAGCAGCTTAGATCGAGCGGGGGGGCCAGATACGCAGTATTTT
CASSLDRAGGPDTQYF
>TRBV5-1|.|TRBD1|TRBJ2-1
TGCGCCAGCAGCTCGCGGGATCAGGGGGCGAGCAATGAGCAGTTCTTC
CASSSRDQGASNEQFF
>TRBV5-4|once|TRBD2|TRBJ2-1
TGTGCCAGCAGCTTGACTAGCGGGAGGGGAAACAATGAGCAGTTCTTC
CASSLTSGRGNNEQFF
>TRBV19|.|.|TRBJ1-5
TGTGCCAGTAGTCTTCGGGGAAGGGACAGCAATCAGCCCCAGCATTTT
CASSLRGRDSNQPQHF
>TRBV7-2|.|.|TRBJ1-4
TGTGCCAGCAGCTTAAACAGGGTGGGGGAAAAACTGTTTTTT
CASSLNRVGEKLFF
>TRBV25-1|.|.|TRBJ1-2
TGTGCCAGCAGTGGAATAGCCCCCCTCCTCTATGGCTACACCTTC
CASSGIAPLLYGYTF
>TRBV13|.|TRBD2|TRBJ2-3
TGTGCCAGCAGCCCCCGGACTAGCGGGGGGAAGGATACGCAGTATTTT
CASSPRTSGGKDTQYF
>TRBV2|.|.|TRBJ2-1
TGTGCCAGCAGTGAAGCGGGACGCTACAATGAGCAGTTCTTC
CASSEAGRYNEQFF
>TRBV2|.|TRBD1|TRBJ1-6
TGTGCCAGCAGTGTAAGACAGGGAAATTCACCCCTCCACTTT
CASSVRQGNSPLHF
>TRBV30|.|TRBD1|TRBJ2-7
TGTGCCTGGAGAGCGGGACAGGGTACCGAGCAGTACTTC
CAWRAGQGTEQYF
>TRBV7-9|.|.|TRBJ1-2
TGTGCCAGCAGCTTAGTGGCTAACTATGGCTACACCTTC
CASSLVANYGYTF
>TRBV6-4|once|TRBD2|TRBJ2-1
TGTGCCAGCAGTGACTGGACTAGCGGGAGTCGCCGGCAGTTCTTC
CASSDWTSGSRRQFF
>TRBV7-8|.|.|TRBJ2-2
TGTGCCAGCAGCTTAGGGCCGGGACCCCTGGGAGGATCCACCGGGGAGCTGTTTTTT
CASSLGPGPLGGSTGELFF